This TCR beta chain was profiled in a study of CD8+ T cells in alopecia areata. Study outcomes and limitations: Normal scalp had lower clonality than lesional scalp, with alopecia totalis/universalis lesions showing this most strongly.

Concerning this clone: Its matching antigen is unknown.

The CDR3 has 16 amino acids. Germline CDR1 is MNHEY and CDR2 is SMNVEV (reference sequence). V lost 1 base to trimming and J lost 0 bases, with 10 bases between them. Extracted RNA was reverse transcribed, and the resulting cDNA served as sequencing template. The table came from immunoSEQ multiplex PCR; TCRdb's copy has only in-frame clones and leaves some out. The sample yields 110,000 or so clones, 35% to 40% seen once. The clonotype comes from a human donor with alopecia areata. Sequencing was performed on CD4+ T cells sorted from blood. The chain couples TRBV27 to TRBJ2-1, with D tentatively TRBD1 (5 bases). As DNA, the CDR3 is TGTGCCAGCAGTTTATTCAGGGTGAACTCCTACAATGAGCAGTTCTTC. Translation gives CASSLFRVNSYNEQFF.